Sequencing of this TCR beta chain was carried out in a study of OX40 agonist ivuxolimab in advanced cancers. Study-level information: Among those enrolled, mean age was approximately 60 years (range roughly 20 to 79) and about 79% were male. Points from the study as a whole: Some of the lowest clonal expansion was seen in partial responders at 0.1-3.0 mg/kg. At 0.1 to 3.0 mg/kg, clonal expansion of CD4+ and CD8+ blood T cells had occurred by week 6.

Germline CDR1 reads SSHAT; CDR2 reads FNYEAQ (reference sequence). The CDR3 extends over 15 amino acids. V was pared by 3 bases and J by 3 bases, with 2 bases of the junction left unmatched. As regards this clone: Its antigen remains unidentified.

TCRdb keeps only in-frame clones here, not all; method: immunoSEQ multiplex PCR. The data show tens of thousands of clones, with 88% seen just once and about 10% held by the top ten. The source was CD4+ or CD8+ T cells sorted from blood, collected in a trial of the OX40 agonist ivuxolimab. The V gene is TRBV7-7, the J gene TRBJ2-5; 12 positions agree with TRBD2. The source of this sequence is an adult with an advanced solid tumor such as melanoma, head and neck, liver or kidney cancer. This CDR3 reads CASSFTSGGKETQYF. The CDR3 DNA sequence: TGTGCCAGCAGCTTTACTAGCGGGGGGAAAGAGACCCAGTACTTC. The full variable domain, completed using reference TRBV7-7 and TRBJ2-5, is GAGVSQSPRYKVTKRGQDVTLRCDPISSHATLYWYQQALGQGPEFLTYFNYEAQPDKSGLPSDRFSAERPEGSISTLTIQRTEQRDSAMYRCASSFTSGGKETQYFGPGTRLLVL.